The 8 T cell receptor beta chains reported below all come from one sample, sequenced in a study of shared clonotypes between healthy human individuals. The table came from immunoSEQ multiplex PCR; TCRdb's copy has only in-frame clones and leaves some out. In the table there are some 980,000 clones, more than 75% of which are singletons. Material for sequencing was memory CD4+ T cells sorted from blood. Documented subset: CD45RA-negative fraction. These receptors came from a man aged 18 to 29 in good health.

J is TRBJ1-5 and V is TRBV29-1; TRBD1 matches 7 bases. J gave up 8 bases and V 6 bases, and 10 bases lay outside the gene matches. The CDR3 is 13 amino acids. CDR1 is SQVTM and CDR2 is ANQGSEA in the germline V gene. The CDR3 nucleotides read TGCAGCGTCGGTGAGGGGGCTCGGGAGCCCCAGCATTTT. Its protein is CSVGEGAREPQHF.

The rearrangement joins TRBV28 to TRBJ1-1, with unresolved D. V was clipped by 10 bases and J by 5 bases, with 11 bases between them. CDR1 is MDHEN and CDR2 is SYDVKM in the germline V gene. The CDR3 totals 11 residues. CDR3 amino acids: CATQALTEAFF. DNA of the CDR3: TGTGCCACCCAGGCCTTGACTGAAGCTTTCTTT.

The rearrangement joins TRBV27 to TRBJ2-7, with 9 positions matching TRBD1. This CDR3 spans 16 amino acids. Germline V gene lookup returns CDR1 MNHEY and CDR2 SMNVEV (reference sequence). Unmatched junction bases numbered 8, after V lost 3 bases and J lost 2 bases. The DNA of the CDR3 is TGTGCCAGCAGTTTCCAAGGGACAGGGAGCCCCTACGAGCAGTACTTC. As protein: CASSFQGTGSPYEQYF.

The chain's CDR3 is CASSPRAGQTYEQYF. DNA of the CDR3: TGTGCCAGCTCACCACGGGCAGGGCAGACCTACGAGCAGTACTTC. This chain joins TRBV18 and TRBJ2-7; TRBD1 is a possible D gene (5 bases). The CDR3 is 15 residues long. CDR1 KGHSH and CDR2 LQKENI come from the germline V gene. The V end was cut by 1 base, the J end by 2 bases, with 12 bases between.

Here the CDR3 reads CASSYGWDSPLHF. For the CDR3, the DNA is TGCGCCAGCAGCTATGGGTGGGACTCACCCCTCCACTTT. V gene TRBV5-1 combines with J gene TRBJ1-6, with a tentative D call TRBD1 (5 bases). The CDR3 sequence is 13 residues long. In germline, CDR1 is SGHRS, CDR2 YFSETQ. Trimming removed 3 bases at V and 10 bases at J, with 11 bases between.

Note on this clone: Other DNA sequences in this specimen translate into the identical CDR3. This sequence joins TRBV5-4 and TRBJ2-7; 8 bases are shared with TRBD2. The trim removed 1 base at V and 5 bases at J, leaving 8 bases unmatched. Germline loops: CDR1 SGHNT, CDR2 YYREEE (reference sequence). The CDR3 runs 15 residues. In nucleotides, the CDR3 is TGTGCCAGCAGCTTGAGCAGCGGGAGTCACAACGAGCAGTACTTC. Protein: CASSLSSGSHNEQYF.

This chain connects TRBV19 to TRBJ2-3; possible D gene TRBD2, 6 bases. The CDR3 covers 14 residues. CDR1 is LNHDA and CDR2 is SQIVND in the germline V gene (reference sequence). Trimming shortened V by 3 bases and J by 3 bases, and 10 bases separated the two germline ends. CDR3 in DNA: TGTGCCAGTAGTATGCGGGAAATAACAGATACGCAGTATTTT. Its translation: CASSMREITDTQYF.

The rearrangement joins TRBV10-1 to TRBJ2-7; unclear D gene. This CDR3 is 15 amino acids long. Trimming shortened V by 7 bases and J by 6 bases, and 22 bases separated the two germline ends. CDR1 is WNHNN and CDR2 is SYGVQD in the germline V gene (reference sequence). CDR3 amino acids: CASTTPGPKACEQYF. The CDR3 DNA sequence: TGCGCCAGCACTACCCCCGGGCCTAAGGCCTGCGAGCAGTACTTC.